The next 20 T cell receptor beta chains were all read from a single sample in a study of regulatory T cells in long-lasting Graves disease. Regarding time point: newly diagnosed GD, antithyroid drugs for less than 3 months. Making the TCR library involved RNA that had been extracted from PBMCs. With iRepertoire HTBI primers and Arm-PCR of CDR3 regions, TCR beta libraries were built. TCRdb independently ran MiXCR on the multiplex PCR reads; one entry per CDR3 protein. The sample contains hundreds of thousands of distinct CDR3 sequences, around 15% of which appear only once. Here the sequenced sample was peripheral blood mononuclear cells (PBMCs), taken at new diagnosis, from a patient treated with antithyroid drugs. The source of these receptors is a female donor with Graves disease.

This clonotype came up many times. The CDR3 protein is CASSPGTGRAYEQYF. Here the CDR3 DNA reads TGTGCCAGCAGTCCGGGGACAGGGAGAGCCTACGAGCAGTACTTC. This chain joins TRBV6-1 and TRBJ2-7, with 9 bases that match TRBD1. The germline CDR1 and CDR2 sequences are MNHNS and SASEGT. After removal of 5 bases from V and 2 bases from J, the junction contained 7 bases not matched to a gene. The CDR3 has 15 residues.

Comment on this clonotype: A far bigger clonotype differs at one base, so this is likely a read error. This chain joins TRBV6-1 and TRBJ2-7, with unresolved D. Germline-derived CDR1 and CDR2 are MNHNS and SASEGT. The CDR3 length is 13 residues. CDR3 region: CASTGEWIYEQCF. CDR3 sequence (DNA): TGTGCCAGCACTGGAGAGTGGATCTACGAGCAGTGCTTC.

This clonotype was detected ten times or more. V usage is TRBV27 and J usage is TRBJ2-7; a weak D match, TRBD1 (8 bases). This CDR3 is built from 15 residues. The germline V gene encodes CDR1 MNHEY and CDR2 SMNVEV (reference sequence). With 6 bases removed from V and 6 bases from J, the gap between germline ends came to 21 bases. This chain's CDR3 is CASSPGQGGAFEQYF. Here the CDR3 DNA reads TGTGCCAGCAGCCCCGGACAGGGAGGGGCCTTCGAGCAGTACTTC.

V and J are TRBV9 and TRBJ2-1; 14 nucleotides match TRBD2. The CDR3 is made up of 13 amino acids. V dropped 3 bases and J dropped 10; count of bases not matched to a gene: 0. Germline V CDR1 and CDR2: SGDLS, YYNGEE. CDR3 sequence (DNA): TGTGCCAGCAGCGGGACTAGCGGGAGGGAGCAGTTCTTC. Residues: CASSGTSGREQFF.

This clonotype was seen ten or more times. The rearrangement uses TRBV27 and TRBJ2-7; the match to TRBD2 covers 9 bases. Germline V gene sequence: CDR1 MNHEY, CDR2 SMNVEV (reference sequence). The CDR3 extends over 15 amino acids. Trimming took 4 bases from V and 2 from J; bases not matched to a gene: 6. CDR3 in DNA: TGTGCCAGCAGTTCGGGTGGCGGGAGGGCCTACGAGCAGTACTTC. The encoded protein is CASSSGGGRAYEQYF.

This clonotype was observed at least ten times. The V gene is TRBV5-8, the J gene TRBJ2-3, with TRBD2 identical over 7 bases. Germline values: CDR1 SGHTS, CDR2 YDEGEE. The ends lost 5 bases at V and 6 bases at J; junction bases unmatched: 12. This CDR3 comprises 15 residues. CDR3 nucleotide sequence: TGTGCCAGCAGGTCGCTAGCGGACCCCGTGGATACGCAGTATTTT. The encoded protein is CASRSLADPVDTQYF.

This clonotype was recorded at least ten times. The chain combines TRBV5-5 with TRBJ1-4; a possible D gene is TRBD1 (6 bases). CDR3 size: 14 residues. Trimming left V 0 bases short and J 7 bases short, with 10 bases between. The germline V gene encodes CDR1 SGHKS and CDR2 YYEKEE (reference sequence). CDR3 in amino acids: CASSLAQGIEKLFF. CDR3 coding DNA: TGTGCCAGCAGCTTGGCGCAGGGGATTGAAAAACTGTTTTTT.

This clonotype was seen at least ten times. This chain links TRBV6-1 with TRBJ1-5; D not resolved. The CDR3 extends over 14 amino acids. Germline CDR1 is MNHNS and CDR2 is SASEGT. Trimming cost V 7 bases and J 2 bases, with 12 bases left between them. CDR3 in amino acids: CASNRIGGNQPQHF. DNA for the CDR3: TGTGCCAGCAATCGTATAGGCGGCAATCAGCCCCAGCATTTT.

This clonotype was picked up many times. The V gene is TRBV30, the J gene TRBJ2-7, with D uncertain. The germline V and J ends were trimmed by 0 bases and 5 bases, with 11 bases remaining between them. The germline V gene has CDR1 GTSNPN and CDR2 SVGIG (reference sequence). The CDR3 runs to 13 residues. DNA of the CDR3: TGTGCCTGGAGTGTACGGCGTTCCCACGAGCAGTACTTC. Its protein product is CAWSVRRSHEQYF.

The sample holds many counts of this clonotype. The CDR3 coding sequence is TGTGCCAGCAGTATGGGAGGTTACTATGAGCAGTTCTTC. Residues: CASSMGGYYEQFF. The chain recombines TRBV7-9 with TRBJ2-1, with D possibly matching TRBD2 (6 bases). Deletions cut 6 bases from V and 8 bases from J, with 14 bases between. CDR1 and CDR2 from the germline V gene are SEHNR and FQNEAQ (reference sequence). The CDR3 extends over 13 amino acids.

The DNA of the CDR3 is TGTGCCAGCAGCCAAACAACTAATGAAAAACTGTTTTTT. Its translation is CASSQTTNEKLFF. The J gene is TRBJ1-4, the V gene TRBV3-1; D uncertain. The CDR3 contains 13 residues. The germline V gene has CDR1 LGHDT and CDR2 YNNKEL (reference sequence). V was cut by 2 bases and J by 0 bases, with 1 base left in between.

This clonotype appeared once. The chain has TRBV12-3 or TRBV12-4 and TRBJ1-6, with a weak D call TRBD1 (6 bases). Trimming shortened V by 5 bases and J by 4 bases, and 21 bases separated the two germline ends. The CDR3 runs to 18 residues. As DNA, the CDR3 is TGTGCCAGCAGTCCCTGGGGGAGGGGGGTTCAGTATAATTCACCCCTCCACTTT. Protein sequence: CASSPWGRGVQYNSPLHF.

There are many counts of this clonotype. V gene TRBV27 combines with J gene TRBJ1-1; D may be TRBD1 (5 bases). The CDR3 is made up of 15 amino acids. V lost 2 bases to trimming and J lost 1 base, with 11 bases between them. Germline-derived CDR1 and CDR2 are MNHEY and SMNVEV (reference sequence). CDR3 sequence: CASSLEVGANTEAFF. CDR3 bases: TGTGCCAGCAGTTTAGAGGTAGGGGCGAACACTGAAGCTTTCTTT.

The chain couples TRBV7-3 to TRBJ2-7; D is unresolved. Trimming removed 2 bases from V and 2 bases from J, with 13 bases in between. The CDR3 extends over 15 amino acids. The germline CDR1 and CDR2 sequences are SGHTA and FQGTGA. CDR3 in DNA: TGTGCCAGCAGCTTAGGCCCCTCAACTCCCTACGAGCAGTACTTC. Encoded protein: CASSLGPSTPYEQYF.

This clonotype was detected ten times or more. V usage is TRBV9 and J usage is TRBJ2-2; D tentatively reads TRBD1 or TRBD2 (6 bases each). The CDR3 consists of 14 residues. Between the trimmed V and J ends, which lost 0 bases and 4 bases, there was a span of 7 bases. Germline assignment: CDR1 SGDLS and CDR2 YYNGEE. This chain's CDR3 is CASSVEGGTGELFF. The CDR3 region has the DNA TGTGCCAGCAGCGTAGAGGGGGGCACCGGGGAGCTGTTTTTT.

This chain uses TRBV28 with TRBJ2-7; D remains ambiguous. Trimming left V 5 bases short and J 4 bases short, with 15 bases between. The CDR3 runs to 14 residues. Germline CDR1 is MDHEN and CDR2 is SYDVKM. The CDR3 DNA follows: TGTGCCAGCAGTGCCATCACCCTTGGGTACGAGCAGTACTTC. Its translation: CASSAITLGYEQYF.

Many counts were recorded for this clonotype. This chain connects TRBV6-1 to TRBJ1-5; D call uncertain. The CDR3 extends over 15 amino acids. The V end was cut by 8 bases, the J end by 15 bases, with 29 bases between. The V gene's germline CDR1 is MNHNS and CDR2 SASEGT. CDR3 sequence: CASSLRARTEKGGHF. CDR3 DNA sequence: TGTGCCAGCTCACTGAGAGCCCGGACGGAGAAAGGAGGGCATTTT.

This clonotype was observed a few times. The chain couples TRBV5-4 to TRBJ2-1; 8 positions match TRBD1. V shed 0 bases and J 4 bases; nucleotides not matched to a gene: 9. The CDR3 contains 17 residues. Germline V gene lookup returns CDR1 SGHNT and CDR2 YYREEE (reference sequence). The CDR3 here is CASSLGTPGQVYNEQFF. DNA for the CDR3: TGTGCCAGCAGCTTGGGGACTCCGGGACAGGTTTACAATGAGCAGTTCTTC.

This clonotype showed up many times. The chain joins TRBV7-2 to TRBJ2-2; 8 bases are a match to TRBD2. Germline CDR1 is SGHTA and CDR2 is FQGNSA. The CDR3 runs to 14 residues. After removal of 5 bases from V and 8 bases from J, the junction contained 7 bases not matched to a gene. The CDR3 DNA reads as TGTGCCAGCAGCCGGGGGGGTTCGGTTGGGGAGCTGTTTTTT. Its translation: CASSRGGSVGELFF.

The chain carries TRBV20-1 and TRBJ2-7, with 7 bases aligning to TRBD2. In germline, CDR1 is DFQATT, CDR2 SNEGSKA (reference sequence). Trimming cost V 6 bases and J 0 bases; bases outside gene matches: 2. There are 12 residues in the CDR3. CDR3 nucleotides: TGCAGTGCCCAGCGGGACTCCTACGAGCAGTACTTC. The encoded protein is CSAQRDSYEQYF.